Below, 21 T cell receptor beta chains from the same sample are listed, as sequenced in a study of T cell repertoires in cytomegalovirus infection (dated by TCRdb to between 2017 and 2020). The treatment or condition label, read with the paper, signifies: in vitro stimulation with specific CMV peptide epitopes to enrich CMV-specific T cells. Their specific antigens are unknown. This sample was sequenced with an Illumina HiSeq 1500. TCRdb reanalyzed the raw reads on its own, using fastp at Q25 for trimming and MiXCR for clone calling, and kept in-frame beta chains. Each entry merges the rows of one CDR3 protein and shows their most common DNA and genes. The sample profile shows approximately 590,000 distinct CDR3 sequences; 40% of them were found once. The ten most abundant clones make up roughly 50% of the sample. The specimen was cultured PBMCs, collected from culture after CMV antigen stimulation. The receptors derive from a human donor in good health (CMV status not recorded). Some clones in this sample may be carry-over from other donors' samples.

The chain joins TRBV12-3 or TRBV12-4 to TRBJ1-1; a possible D gene is TRBD1 (5 bases). This CDR3 is 14 amino acids long. Trimming removed 6 bases at V and 3 bases at J, with 14 bases between. The CDR3 DNA sequence: TGTGCCAGCAGCGGCCGGGGGAGGGACACTGAAGCTTTCTTT. Its translation is CASSGRGRDTEAFF.

The rearrangement uses TRBV6-6 and TRBJ1-2, with a tentative D call TRBD1 (6 bases). Germline values: CDR1 MNHNY, CDR2 SVGAGI (reference sequence). The V end was cut by 0 bases, the J end by 8 bases, with 16 bases between. The CDR3 runs 15 residues. CDR3 bases: TGTGCCAGCAGTTACTCCCCGACAGGTTGGGAGGGCTACACCTTC. This encodes CASSYSPTGWEGYTF.

This clonotype was seen only a few times. This rearrangement joins TRBV2 to TRBJ2-4; TRBD1 might be the D (6 bases). The CDR3 has 12 residues. Germline-derived CDR1 and CDR2 are SNHLY and FYNNEI. V lost 4 bases and J lost 6, with 7 bases in between. Here the CDR3 reads CASSGGLNIQYF. DNA of the CDR3: TGTGCCAGCAGTGGGGGGCTAAACATTCAGTACTTC.

The chain carries TRBV7-6 and TRBJ2-7, with D tentatively TRBD2 (5 bases). Per the germline V gene, CDR1 is SGHVS and CDR2 is FNYEAQ. The V end was cut by 2 bases, the J end by 0 bases, with 11 bases between. The CDR3 runs to 15 residues. DNA for the CDR3: TGTGCCAGCAGCTTAAAGGGAGATCCCTCCTACGAGCAGTACTTC. Protein sequence: CASSLKGDPSYEQYF.

The V call is TRBV28, the J call TRBJ2-3, with TRBD2 identical over 10 bases. The germline gives CDR1 MDHEN, CDR2 SYDVKM. V shed 5 bases, J shed 6 bases, and the junction held 8 bases outside the gene matches. This CDR3 contains 15 residues. The CDR3 protein is CASSPSGGGRDTQYF. Written as DNA, the CDR3 is TGTGCCAGCAGTCCTAGCGGGGGAGGCCGTGATACGCAGTATTTT. The full variable domain, completed using reference TRBV28 and TRBJ2-3, is DVKVTQSSRYLVKRTGEKVFLECVQDMDHENMFWYRQDPGLGLRLIYFSYDVKMKEKGDIPEGYSVSREKKERFSLILESASTNQTSMYLCASSPSGGGRDTQYFGPGTRLTVL.

This clonotype was seen once. The genes are TRBV20-1 and TRBJ2-3; D is ambiguous. The CDR3 extends over 14 amino acids. Trimming cost V 1 base and J 3 bases, with 11 bases left between them. Germline CDR1 and CDR2: DFQATT and SNEGSKA (reference sequence). CDR3: CSARVGWGTDTQYF. The CDR3 coding sequence is TGCAGTGCTAGAGTAGGGTGGGGTACAGATACGCAGTATTTT.

This sequence joins TRBV28 and TRBJ1-1; 7 positions agree with TRBD1. CDR3 size: 13 residues. The ends lost 5 bases at V and 9 bases at J; junction bases unmatched: 9. Germline assignment: CDR1 MDHEN and CDR2 SYDVKM. The CDR3 nucleotides are TGTGCCAGCAGTAAAAGACAGGGTTGGAAAGCTTTCTTT. It encodes CASSKRQGWKAFF.

This clonotype was seen repeatedly, ten times or more. The chain has TRBV20-1 and TRBJ2-1; 16 positions agree with TRBD2. This CDR3 region has 17 residues. In germline, CDR1 is DFQATT, CDR2 SNEGSKA (reference sequence). V was pared by 6 bases and J by 4 bases, with 9 bases of the junction left unmatched. CDR3 region: CSAPGGLAGGQYNEQFF. CDR3 sequence (DNA): TGCAGTGCCCCCGGGGGACTAGCGGGGGGGCAGTACAATGAGCAGTTCTTC.

This sequence joins TRBV28 and TRBJ2-7, with D unclear. The CDR3 sequence is 12 residues long. Germline loops: CDR1 MDHEN, CDR2 SYDVKM. V was clipped by 8 bases and J by 0 bases, with 8 bases between them. The chain's CDR3 is CASGPLSYEQYF. For the CDR3, the DNA is TGTGCCAGCGGGCCACTCTCCTACGAGCAGTACTTC.

This sequence joins TRBV7-2 and TRBJ2-7, with 13 bases aligning to TRBD2. The germline V gene has CDR1 SGHTA and CDR2 FQGNSA. V trimming: 5 bases; J trimming: 3 bases; junction bases outside the gene matches: 7. The CDR3 runs 16 residues. DNA for the CDR3: TGTGCCAGCAGCCCCCGGACTAGCGGGAGTAGCTACGAGCAGTACTTC. Amino acids: CASSPRTSGSSYEQYF.

This clonotype occurred a few times. V and J are TRBV6-5 and TRBJ2-7; TRBD2 aligns across 13 bases. Germline V gene sequence: CDR1 MNHEY, CDR2 SVGAGI. The CDR3 consists of 17 residues. V was pared by 6 bases and J by 4 bases, with 12 bases of the junction left unmatched. CDR3 sequence: CASRAGTSGILGYEQYF. The CDR3 nucleotides are TGTGCCAGCAGGGCCGGGACTAGCGGGATACTGGGATACGAGCAGTACTTC.

Only a few counts were recorded for this clonotype. The chain joins TRBV7-2 to TRBJ2-3; perhaps TRBD2 as D (7 bases). The CDR3 runs to 16 residues. Germline CDR1 and CDR2: SGHTA and FQGNSA. Trimming removed 2 bases from V and 2 bases from J, with 14 bases in between. This CDR3 reads CASSLPGGPYTDTQYF. The CDR3 region has the DNA TGTGCCAGCAGCTTACCCGGGGGGCCCTACACAGATACGCAGTATTTT.

This clonotype was detected only a few times. This chain connects TRBV6-1 to TRBJ2-5; 11 positions match TRBD1. V was pared by 6 bases and J by 5 bases, with 5 bases of the junction left unmatched. Germline CDR1 is MNHNS and CDR2 is SASEGT. CDR3 length equals 14 residues. The CDR3 DNA reads as TGTGCCAGCAGCGGACAGGGGGCTCTGGAGACCCAGTACTTC. Its translation: CASSGQGALETQYF.

This clonotype showed up many times. The genes are TRBV7-2 and TRBJ2-3; TRBD2 aligns across 11 bases. CDR3 length equals 15 residues. The germline V gene has CDR1 SGHTA and CDR2 FQGNSA. With V trimmed by 7 bases and J by 5 bases, 8 bases remained unmatched. DNA of the CDR3: TGTGCCAGCACCGTTAGCGGGGGGGCAGGAGATACGCAGTATTTT. It codes for CASTVSGGAGDTQYF.

The chain couples TRBV19 to TRBJ2-6; 8 bases agree with TRBD1. The ends lost 5 bases at V and 1 base at J; junction bases unmatched: 10. The length of the CDR3 is 18 residues. CDR1 LNHDA and CDR2 SQIVND come from the germline V gene (reference sequence). CDR3 region: CASSPRDRSLSGANVLTF. The CDR3 DNA follows: TGTGCCAGTAGTCCTCGGGACAGGTCTTTATCTGGGGCCAACGTCCTGACTTTC.

This clonotype appeared a few times. The rearrangement uses TRBV7-2 and TRBJ2-1, with a possible D match to TRBD1 (6 bases). V dropped 3 bases and J dropped 11 bases, with 23 bases sitting between them. The CDR3 has 16 amino acids. Per the germline V gene, CDR1 is SGHTA and CDR2 is FQGNSA. The CDR3 spells CASSFAPGQLVYQQFF. The DNA of the CDR3 is TGTGCCAGCAGCTTTGCTCCAGGACAGTTAGTCTACCAGCAGTTCTTC.

CDR3 region: CASGGSWEETQYF. The CDR3 nucleotides are TGTGCCAGCGGAGGGAGTTGGGAAGAGACCCAGTACTTC. The V call is TRBV5-6, the J call TRBJ2-5; maybe TRBD2 (6 bases). Trimming pared 7 bases from V and 3 bases from J, leaving 13 bases between. From germline, CDR1 is SGHDT and CDR2 YYEEEE. CDR3 length equals 13 residues. The full variable domain, completed using reference TRBV5-6 and TRBJ2-5, is DAGVTQSPTHLIKTRGQQVTLRCSPKSGHDTVSWYQQALGQGPQFIFQYYEEEERQRGNFPDRFSGHQFPNYSSELNVNALLLGDSALYLCASGGSWEETQYFGPGTRLLVL.

This clonotype occurred a few times. The chain joins TRBV11-3 to TRBJ2-1, with D perhaps TRBD2 (5 bases). The CDR3 is 15 residues long. CDR1 is SGHNT, CDR2 YENEEA, per germline. V was shortened by 3 bases and J by 0 bases, with 9 bases between the two germline ends. Here the CDR3 reads CASSFRSGSYNEQFF. CDR3 nucleotide sequence: TGTGCCAGCAGCTTCCGAAGCGGCTCCTACAATGAGCAGTTCTTC.

This rearrangement joins TRBV28 to TRBJ2-7, with D hard to call. The CDR3 runs to 15 residues. Deletions cut 6 bases from V and 0 bases from J, with 15 bases between. Germline assignment: CDR1 MDHEN and CDR2 SYDVKM. The CDR3 protein is CASSHPRGNSYEQYF. The CDR3 DNA is TGTGCCAGCAGCCACCCGCGTGGGAACTCCTACGAGCAGTACTTC.

This clonotype has only a few counts. The chain links TRBV18 to TRBJ1-5; maybe TRBD1 (5 bases). Trimming stripped 6 bases from V and 1 base from J, with 19 bases between. The germline V gene encodes CDR1 KGHSH and CDR2 LQKENI. The CDR3 runs 17 residues. Here the CDR3 reads CASSPSPGRRSNQPQHF. The CDR3 DNA follows: TGTGCCAGCTCCCCCTCGCCAGGGAGGCGGAGCAATCAGCCCCAGCATTTT.

This clonotype was seen many times. The genes are TRBV7-8 and TRBJ2-5, with D perhaps TRBD1 or TRBD2 (5 bases each). V shed 7 bases and J shed 2 bases, with 26 bases lying between them. CDR3 length: 18 residues. Looked up from germline, CDR1 is SGHVS and CDR2 is FQNEAQ. CDR3 nucleotide sequence: TGTGCCAGCACCCCGGAAAGTGTTAGGGGCGGGCGGCAAGAGACCCAGTACTTC. Protein sequence: CASTPESVRGGRQETQYF.